The present T cell receptor beta chain was sequenced within a study of CD8 T cells in Susac syndrome. The table lists this clonotype with a count of one. V lost 2 bases, J lost 7 bases, and 8 bases stayed unmatched. CDR3 size: 15 residues. Germline CDR1 reads LGHDT; CDR2 reads YNNKEL (reference sequence). Random-hexamer reverse transcription was applied to about 0.5 to 1 ug RNA. Using its own MiXCR run on the immunoSEQ multiplex PCR reads, TCRdb lists one record per CDR3 protein. Found here are roughly 190,000 distinct CDR3 sequences, roughly 95% of them singletons; the top ten hold around 0.096%. The material sequenced was CD4+ T cells from PBMCs. This clonotype was obtained from a human donor with Susac syndrome. V is TRBV3-1 and J is TRBJ2-1, with 7 bases identical to TRBD1. CDR3: CASSQTPGTVNEQFF. CDR3 nucleotide sequence: TGTGCCAGCAGCCAAACCCCTGGGACAGTTAATGAGCAGTTCTTC.